What follows describes a single TCR beta chain. Its antigen remains unidentified. The study used samples holding roughly 1-10 million cryopreserved PBMC before DNA extraction. The sample comes from a study of long-term antiretroviral therapy in people with HIV. With V trimmed by 7 bases and J by 2 bases, 7 bases remained unmatched. CDR3 length: 14 residues. The germline gives CDR1 MNHEY, CDR2 SVGAGI. Survey level was the resolution at which the v3.0 immunoSEQ assay ran. Target depth was roughly 40,000-50,000 T-cell genomes per sample. The data were produced by immunoSEQ multiplex PCR, yet TCRdb's version contains in-frame clones alone and is incomplete. The table lists roughly 44,000 clones, roughly 96% of them singletons, with around 2.7% in the top ten. Study results and limitations: Every time point showed a repertoire led by clones expanded before ART.

The sequences come from unsorted PBMCs, collected 3.7 years after starting antiretroviral therapy. V usage is TRBV6-5 and J usage is TRBJ1-1; 7 nucleotides match TRBD1. The sequence was obtained from a woman aged 50 to 60 with HIV. CDR3 region: CASTVQGSNTEAFF. CDR3 in DNA: TGTGCCAGCACCGTACAGGGGTCAAACACTGAAGCTTTCTTT.